The 7 T cell receptor beta chains in this list originate from one sample, sequenced in a study of blood T cell repertoires in COVID-19. This table comes from immunoSEQ multiplex PCR, and its TCRdb copy is limited to in-frame clones, with some not included. The sample lists some 50,000 clones, around nine tenths seen once, with under 5% in the top ten. Sequenced material: peripheral blood. These receptors were taken from a man aged 50 to 59 with acute or convalescent COVID-19.

The chain recombines TRBV9 with TRBJ2-2; 14 bases agree with TRBD2. Germline V CDR1 and CDR2: SGDLS, YYNGEE. V shed 3 bases and J 3 bases; nucleotides not matched to a gene: 13. The CDR3 runs 20 residues. In DNA, the CDR3 is TGTGCCAGCAGCGGGGCGGCTGTGACTAGCGGGAGGGCGTACACCGGGGAGCTGTTTTTT. It encodes CASSGAAVTSGRAYTGELFF.

Only one count was recorded for this clone. The chain carries TRBV4-1 and TRBJ1-3, with D unclear. The germline V gene has CDR1 MGHRA and CDR2 YSYEKL. Trimming took 1 base from V and 3 from J, leaving 7 bases between them. CDR3 length: 14 residues. As DNA, the CDR3 is TGCGCCAGCAGCCAAGGGGGAGTTGGAAACACCATATATTTT. This gives the protein CASSQGGVGNTIYF.

The chain employs TRBV9 and TRBJ1-4; the match to TRBD1 covers 7 bases. V lost 5 bases to trimming and J lost 5 bases; unmatched junction nucleotides: 6. The CDR3 has 14 residues. CDR1 and CDR2 from the germline V gene are SGDLS and YYNGEE. The CDR3 here is CASRGEQGNEKLFF. Written as DNA, the CDR3 is TGTGCCAGCAGAGGGGAACAGGGGAATGAAAAACTGTTTTTT.

V usage is TRBV4-2 and J usage is TRBJ1-4; D call uncertain. The CDR3 runs to 14 residues. V lost 0 bases to trimming and J lost 3 bases, with 5 bases between them. Germline loops: CDR1 LGHNA, CDR2 YNFKEQ. In DNA form, the CDR3 reads TGTGCCAGCAGCCAAGATCGGGCTAATGAAAAACTGTTTTTT. Protein: CASSQDRANEKLFF.

This chain joins TRBV6-4 and TRBJ1-2, with TRBD1 as a possible D gene (6 bases). The CDR3 is 12 amino acids. Germline V CDR1 and CDR2: MRHNA, SNTAGT. Trimming shortened V by 10 bases and J by 3 bases, and 12 bases separated the two germline ends. CDR3 coding DNA: TGTGCCAAAAGACAGGACCACTATGGCTACACCTTC. Its protein product is CAKRQDHYGYTF.

This chain connects TRBV11-3 to TRBJ2-3; 8 bases match TRBD2. With V trimmed by 2 bases and J by 3 bases, 7 bases remained unmatched. The CDR3 loop spans 16 amino acids. Germline V lookup: CDR1 SGHNT, CDR2 YENEEA. The CDR3 is CASSLWPSGQTDTQYF. The CDR3 bases are TGTGCCAGCAGCTTATGGCCTAGCGGGCAAACAGATACGCAGTATTTT.

The chain employs TRBV5-6 and TRBJ2-7; no reliable D call. CDR1 is SGHDT, CDR2 YYEEEE, per germline. The V gene lost 2 bases and the J gene lost 7 bases, with 10 bases spanning the gap. CDR3 length: 12 residues. CDR3 DNA: TGTGCCAGCAGCTTCGACTTAGAAGAGCAGTACTTC. Its translation is CASSFDLEEQYF.